The T cell receptor (beta chain) described here comes from a study of CD8+CD57+ T cells in acquired aplastic anemia. Overall study: Mean DNA quantity obtained from sorted CD4+ and CD8+ cells was around 2.9 ug.

Patients chosen for sequencing had shown CD8+CD57+ cell expansion by flow cytometry. Blood came from patients not yet given any therapy. The V end was cut by 4 bases, the J end by 3 bases, with 6 bases between. From germline, CDR1 is MNHEY and CDR2 SMNVEV (reference sequence). This CDR3 region has 13 residues. Genomic DNA provided the template from which TCR beta VDJ and CDR3 profiles were obtained. TCRdb reanalysed the reads using MiXCR and keeps one entry per CDR3 protein. The sample gives about 160,000 distinct CDR3 sequences, about 64% of which show up once; 40% to 60% is in the top ten. Study-level results: Roughly 30 was the count of CD8+ CDR3 sequences that patients shared with controls.

Details on this clonotype: Its specificity is unknown.

The clonotype comes from a human donor with aplastic anemia. Sequencing was performed on sorted CD4+, CD8+, or CD8+CD57+ T cells (not recorded which) from PBMCs. The rearrangement joins TRBV27 to TRBJ2-2; D might be TRBD2 (5 bases). This CDR3 reads CASSSGYTGELFF. The DNA of the CDR3 is TGTGCCAGCAGTTCGGGGTACACCGGGGAGCTGTTTTTT.